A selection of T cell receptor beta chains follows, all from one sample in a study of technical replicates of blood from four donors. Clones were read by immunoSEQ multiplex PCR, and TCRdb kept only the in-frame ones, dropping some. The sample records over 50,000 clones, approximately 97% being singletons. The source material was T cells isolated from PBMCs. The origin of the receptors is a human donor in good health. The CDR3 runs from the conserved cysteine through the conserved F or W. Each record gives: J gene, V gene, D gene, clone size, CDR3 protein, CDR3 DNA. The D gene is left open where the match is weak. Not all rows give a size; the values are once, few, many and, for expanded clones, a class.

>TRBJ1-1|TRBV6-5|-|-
CASSYLGPTEAFF
TGTGCCAGCAGTTACTTGGGCCCGACTGAAGCTTTCTTT
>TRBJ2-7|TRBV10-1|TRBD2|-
CASSEVVRGGREQYF
TGCGCCAGCAGTGAAGTGGTGCGGGGGGGCCGAGAGCAGTACTTC
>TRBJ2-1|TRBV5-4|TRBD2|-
CASSEGGRPIYNEQFF
TGTGCCAGCAGCGAGGGCGGGAGGCCCATCTACAATGAGCAGTTCTTC
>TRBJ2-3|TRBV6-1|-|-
CASSEWGLLRADTQYF
TGTGCCAGCAGTGAATGGGGACTTCTTAGGGCAGATACGCAGTATTTT
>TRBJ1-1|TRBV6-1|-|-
CASSDSRRAFF
TGTGCCAGCAGTGACAGTAGGAGGGCTTTCTTT
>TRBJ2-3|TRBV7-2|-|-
CASSKTSTDTQYF
TGTGCCAGCAGCAAGACTAGTACAGATACGCAGTATTTT
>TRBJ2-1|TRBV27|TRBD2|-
CASSFSGLAGGPYTNEQFF
TGTGCCAGCAGTTTCTCGGGACTAGCGGGAGGGCCCTACACGAATGAGCAGTTCTTC
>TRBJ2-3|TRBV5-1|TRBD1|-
CASSLRDSRWSHTQYF
TGCGCCAGCAGCTTAAGGGACAGTCGGTGGTCCCATACGCAGTATTTT
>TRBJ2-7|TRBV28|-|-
CASSRRAAVANEQYF
TGTGCCAGCAGCCGACGAGCAGCGGTTGCCAACGAGCAGTACTTC
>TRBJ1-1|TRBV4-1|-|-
CASSQESRGWNTEAFF
TGCGCCAGCAGCCAAGAGTCCAGGGGTTGGAACACTGAAGCTTTCTTT
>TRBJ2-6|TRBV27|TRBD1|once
CASTPGRQGFNPGANVLTF
TGTGCCAGCACTCCGGGTCGACAGGGCTTTAACCCTGGGGCCAACGTCCTGACTTTC
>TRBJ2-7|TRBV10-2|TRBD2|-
CASRLRGSGSSYEQYF
TGCGCCAGCAGACTCCGTGGGAGCGGGAGTTCCTACGAGCAGTACTTC
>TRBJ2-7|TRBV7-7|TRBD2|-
CASSWRPGLAGANEQYF
TGTGCTAGCAGCTGGAGACCGGGACTAGCGGGGGCTAACGAGCAGTACTTC
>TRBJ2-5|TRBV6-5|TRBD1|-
CASSKSTGTVAAQYF
TGTGCCAGCAGCAAATCCACCGGGACAGTCGCGGCCCAGTACTTC
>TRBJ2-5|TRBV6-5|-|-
CASSYRTEGPQYF
TGTGCCAGCAGTTACCGCACGGAGGGGCCCCAGTACTTC
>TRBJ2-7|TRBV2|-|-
CASSERESYEQYF
TGTGCCAGCAGTGAACGGGAAAGCTACGAGCAGTACTTC
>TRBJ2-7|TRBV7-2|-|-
CASTPLGAPYEQYF
TGTGCCAGCACACCTTTGGGGGCCCCCTACGAGCAGTACTTC
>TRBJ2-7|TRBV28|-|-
CASSLLGVDSSYEQYF
TGTGCCAGCAGTTTATTAGGCGTGGACAGCTCCTACGAGCAGTACTTC
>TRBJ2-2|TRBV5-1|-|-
CASSFRGHGELFF
TGCGCCAGCAGCTTTCGGGGTCACGGGGAGCTGTTTTTT
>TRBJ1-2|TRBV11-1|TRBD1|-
CASSQTTLGQGTDGYTF
TGTGCCAGCAGCCAAACCACCCTAGGACAGGGGACGGATGGCTACACCTTC
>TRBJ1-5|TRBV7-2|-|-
CASSLDLSNQPQHF
TGTGCCAGCAGCTTAGATCTTAGCAATCAGCCCCAGCATTTT
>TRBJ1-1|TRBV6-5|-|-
CASSYSDRGEAFF
TGTGCCAGCAGTTACTCAGACAGAGGTGAAGCTTTCTTT
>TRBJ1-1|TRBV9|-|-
CASSVTGPGYTEAFF
TGTGCCAGCAGCGTGACAGGTCCGGGGTACACTGAAGCTTTCTTT
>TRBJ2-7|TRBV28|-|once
CASNNGGDRLYEQYF
TGTGCCAGCAATAATGGGGGGGACAGGCTCTACGAGCAGTACTTC
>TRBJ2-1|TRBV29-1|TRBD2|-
CSVGRLAGAYNEQFF
TGCAGCGTTGGGCGACTAGCGGGAGCCTACAATGAGCAGTTCTTC
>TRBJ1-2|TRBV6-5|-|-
CASSSLQLGASGYTF
TGTGCCAGCAGTTCCCTACAGCTGGGGGCGTCTGGCTACACCTTC
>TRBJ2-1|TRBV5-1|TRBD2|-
CARASGGGGSMIDEQFF
TGCGCCAGGGCTAGCGGGGGGGGCGGTTCAATGATCGACGAGCAGTTCTTC
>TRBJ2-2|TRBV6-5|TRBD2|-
CASKTGGNTGELFF
TGTGCCAGCAAGACGGGGGGAAACACCGGGGAGCTGTTTTTT
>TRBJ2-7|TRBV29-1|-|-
CSVGQGSRGEQYF
TGCAGCGTTGGCCAGGGGTCGAGAGGCGAGCAGTACTTC
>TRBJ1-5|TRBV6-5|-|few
CASSYRDSQPQHF
TGTGCCAGCAGTTACAGGGACTCCCAGCCCCAGCATTTT
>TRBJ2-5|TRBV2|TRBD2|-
CASRPTSAGETQYF
TGTGCCAGCAGGCCGACTAGCGCGGGGGAGACCCAGTACTTC
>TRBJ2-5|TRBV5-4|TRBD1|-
CASSLGDRDLQTQYF
TGTGCCAGCAGCTTGGGGGACAGGGATCTACAGACCCAGTACTTC
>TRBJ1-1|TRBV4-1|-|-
CASSQGPGILLNTEAFF
TGCGCCAGCAGCCAAGGGCCGGGAATACTCCTGAACACTGAAGCTTTCTTT
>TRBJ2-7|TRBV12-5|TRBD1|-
CASGFRTGGYEQYF
TGTGCTAGTGGTTTCCGGACAGGCGGCTACGAGCAGTACTTC
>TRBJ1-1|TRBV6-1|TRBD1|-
CASRSTGPNTEAFF
TGTGCCAGCAGGTCGACAGGGCCGAACACTGAAGCTTTCTTT
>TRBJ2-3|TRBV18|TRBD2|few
CASSPKAPAGAVIDTQYF
TGTGCCAGCTCACCGAAAGCCCCAGCGGGAGCTGTAATAGATACGCAGTATTTT
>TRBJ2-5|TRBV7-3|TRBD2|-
CASSLISEVGLGLAGVGQKETQYF
TGTGCCAGCAGCTTAATTTCGGAAGTGGGGTTGGGACTAGCGGGTGTAGGACAGAAAGAGACCCAGTACTTC
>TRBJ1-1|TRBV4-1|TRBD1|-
CASSPILRDRSAFF
TGCGCCAGCAGCCCCATCCTGAGGGACAGGTCGGCTTTCTTT
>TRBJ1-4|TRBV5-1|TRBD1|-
CASSLAGTGVEKLFF
TGCGCCAGCAGCTTGGCCGGGACAGGGGTTGAAAAACTGTTTTTT
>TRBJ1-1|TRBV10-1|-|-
CASSESGLLNTEAFF
TGCGCCAGCAGTGAGTCGGGACTTTTGAACACTGAAGCTTTCTTT
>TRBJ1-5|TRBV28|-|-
CASSKGGGLGNQPQHF
TGTGCCAGCTCGAAAGGGGGGGGCTTGGGCAATCAGCCCCAGCATTTT
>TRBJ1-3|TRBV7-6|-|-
CASSLGPRSGGHSGNTIYF
TGTGCCAGCAGCTTAGGGCCTCGGAGCGGGGGCCACTCTGGAAACACCATATATTTT
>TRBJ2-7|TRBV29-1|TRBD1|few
CSVEDGEGADSYEQYF
TGCAGCGTTGAAGATGGTGAGGGGGCCGACTCCTACGAGCAGTACTTC
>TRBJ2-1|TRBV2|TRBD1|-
CASSPDRGPYNEQFF
TGTGCCAGCAGCCCCGACAGGGGACCCTACAATGAGCAGTTCTTC
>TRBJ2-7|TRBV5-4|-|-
CASSLGGSPYEQYF
TGTGCCAGCAGCTTGGGAGGCAGCCCCTACGAGCAGTACTTC
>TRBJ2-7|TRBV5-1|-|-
CASSPGQSYEQYF
TGCGCCAGCAGCCCCGGACAGTCCTACGAGCAGTACTTC
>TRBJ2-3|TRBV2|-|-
CASSVGTASTDTQYF
TGTGCCAGCAGTGTAGGAACAGCCAGCACAGATACGCAGTATTTT
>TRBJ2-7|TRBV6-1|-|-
CASLSEGRYEQYF
TGTGCCAGTTTATCGGAGGGCCGCTACGAGCAGTACTTC
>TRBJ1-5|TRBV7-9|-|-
CAGGDYGNQPQHF
TGTGCCGGGGGGGATTATGGCAATCAGCCCCAGCATTTT
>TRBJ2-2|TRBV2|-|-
CASSEFGSTGELFF
TGTGCCAGCAGTGAATTTGGGAGTACCGGGGAGCTGTTTTTT